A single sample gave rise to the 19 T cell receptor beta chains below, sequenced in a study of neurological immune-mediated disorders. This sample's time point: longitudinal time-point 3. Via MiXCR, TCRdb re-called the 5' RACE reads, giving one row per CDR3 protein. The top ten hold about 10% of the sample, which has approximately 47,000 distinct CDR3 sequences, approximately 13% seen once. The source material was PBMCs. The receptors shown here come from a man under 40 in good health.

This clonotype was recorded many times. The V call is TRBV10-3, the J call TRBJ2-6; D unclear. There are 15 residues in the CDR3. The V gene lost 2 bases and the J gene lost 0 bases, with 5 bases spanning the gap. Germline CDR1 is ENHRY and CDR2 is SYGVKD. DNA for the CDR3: TGTGCCATCAGTGAGGATCTCTCTGGGGCCAACGTCCTGACTTTC. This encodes CAISEDLSGANVLTF.

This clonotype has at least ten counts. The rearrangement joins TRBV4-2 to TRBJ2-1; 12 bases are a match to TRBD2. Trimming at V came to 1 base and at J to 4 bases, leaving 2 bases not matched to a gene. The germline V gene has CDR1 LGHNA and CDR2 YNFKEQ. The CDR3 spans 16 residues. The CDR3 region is CASSQGTSGEYNEQFF. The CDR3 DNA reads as TGTGCCAGCAGCCAAGGGACTAGCGGGGAATACAATGAGCAGTTCTTC.

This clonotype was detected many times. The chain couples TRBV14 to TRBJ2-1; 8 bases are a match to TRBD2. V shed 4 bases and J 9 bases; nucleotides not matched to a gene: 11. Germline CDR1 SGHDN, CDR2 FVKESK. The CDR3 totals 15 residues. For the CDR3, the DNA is TGTGCCAGCAGCCCCAGGACTAGCCCCTCGGGTGAGCAGTTCTTC. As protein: CASSPRTSPSGEQFF.

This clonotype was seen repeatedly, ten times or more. CDR3 sequence reads: CASHQTGTGELFF. CDR3 in DNA: TGTGCCAGCCACCAGACTGGAACCGGGGAGCTGTTTTTT. V and J are TRBV27 and TRBJ2-2, with no clear D. The V and J ends lost 8 bases and 5 bases respectively, with 12 bases between them. The germline V gene has CDR1 MNHEY and CDR2 SMNVEV (reference sequence). The length of the CDR3 is 13 residues.

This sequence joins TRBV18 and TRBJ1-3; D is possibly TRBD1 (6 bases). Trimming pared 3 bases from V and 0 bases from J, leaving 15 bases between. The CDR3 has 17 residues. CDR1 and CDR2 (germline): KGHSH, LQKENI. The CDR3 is CASSPSGGQFSGNTIYF. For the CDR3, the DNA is TGTGCCAGCTCACCCTCCGGAGGACAGTTCTCTGGAAACACCATATATTTT.

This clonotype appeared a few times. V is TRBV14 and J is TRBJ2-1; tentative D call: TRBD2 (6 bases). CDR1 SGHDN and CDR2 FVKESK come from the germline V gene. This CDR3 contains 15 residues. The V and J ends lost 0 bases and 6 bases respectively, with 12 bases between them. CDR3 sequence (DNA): TGTGCCAGCAGCCAAGATTGGCTTAGCGGCAATGAGCAGTTCTTC. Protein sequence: CASSQDWLSGNEQFF.

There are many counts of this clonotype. CDR3 DNA: TGTGCCAGCAGCCCGCCGGGACAGGGCATAGACATTCAGTACTTC. As protein: CASSPPGQGIDIQYF. V is TRBV27 and J is TRBJ2-4, with 9 bases lining up with TRBD1. Germline CDR1 MNHEY, CDR2 SMNVEV (reference sequence). This CDR3 region has 15 residues. V shed 6 bases and J 8 bases; nucleotides not matched to a gene: 11.

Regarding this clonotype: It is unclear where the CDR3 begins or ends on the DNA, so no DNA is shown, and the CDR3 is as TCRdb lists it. CDR3 sequence: CASGTSGYNEQFFGPGTPNTEAFF. The chain recombines TRBV2 with TRBJ1-1. Germline V lookup: CDR1 SNHLY, CDR2 FYNNEI. The CDR3 extends over 24 residues, inclusive of both ends.

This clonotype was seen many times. CDR3 region: CASSLGSGLAVYNEQFF. Written as DNA, the CDR3 is TGTGCCAGCAGCTTAGGGTCCGGACTAGCGGTCTACAATGAGCAGTTCTTC. The chain carries TRBV7-6 and TRBJ2-1; 10 bases are shared with TRBD2. There are 17 residues in the CDR3. J gave up 3 bases and V 1 base, and 6 bases lay outside the gene matches. The germline V gene has CDR1 SGHVS and CDR2 FNYEAQ.

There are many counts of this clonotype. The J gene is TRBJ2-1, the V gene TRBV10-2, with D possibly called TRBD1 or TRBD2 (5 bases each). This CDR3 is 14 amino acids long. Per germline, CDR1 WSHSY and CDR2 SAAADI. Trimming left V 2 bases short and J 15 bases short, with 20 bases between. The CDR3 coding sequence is TGCGCCAGCAGTGAGGGCTATGTGGGGTCGGGGCTGTTCTTC. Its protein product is CASSEGYVGSGLFF.

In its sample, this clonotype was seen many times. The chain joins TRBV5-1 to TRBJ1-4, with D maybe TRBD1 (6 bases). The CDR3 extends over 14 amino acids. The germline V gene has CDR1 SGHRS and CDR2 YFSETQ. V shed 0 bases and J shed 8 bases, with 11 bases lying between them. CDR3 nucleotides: TGCGCCAGCAGCTTGGTGGTGAGGGGGGAAAAACTGTTTTTT. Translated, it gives CASSLVVRGEKLFF.

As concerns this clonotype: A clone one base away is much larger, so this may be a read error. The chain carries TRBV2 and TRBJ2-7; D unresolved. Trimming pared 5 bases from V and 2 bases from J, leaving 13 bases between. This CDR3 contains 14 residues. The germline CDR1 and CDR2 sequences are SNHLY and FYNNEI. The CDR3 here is CASSPEQFTYEQYF. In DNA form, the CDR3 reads TGTGCCAGCAGTCCGGAACAGTTTACCTACGAGCAGTACTTC.

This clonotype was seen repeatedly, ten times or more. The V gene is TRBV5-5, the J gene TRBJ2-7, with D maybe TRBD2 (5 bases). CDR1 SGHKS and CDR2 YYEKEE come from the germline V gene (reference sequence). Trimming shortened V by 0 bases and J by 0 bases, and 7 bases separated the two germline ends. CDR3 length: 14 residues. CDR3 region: CASSLGGLSYEQYF. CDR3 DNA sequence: TGTGCCAGCAGCTTGGGTGGACTCTCCTACGAGCAGTACTTC.

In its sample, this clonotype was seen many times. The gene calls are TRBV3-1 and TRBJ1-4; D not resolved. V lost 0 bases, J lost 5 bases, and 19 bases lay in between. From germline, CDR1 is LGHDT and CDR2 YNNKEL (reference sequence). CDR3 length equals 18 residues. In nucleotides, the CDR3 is TGTGCCAGCAGCCAAGATCTGGTACTGATTGGGGTAAATGAAAAACTGTTTTTT. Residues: CASSQDLVLIGVNEKLFF.

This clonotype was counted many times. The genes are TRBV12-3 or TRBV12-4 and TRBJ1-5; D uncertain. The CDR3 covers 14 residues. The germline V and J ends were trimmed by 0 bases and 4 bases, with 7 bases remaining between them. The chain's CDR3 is CASSLAWGNQPQHF. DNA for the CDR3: TGTGCCAGCAGTTTAGCGTGGGGAAATCAGCCCCAGCATTTT.

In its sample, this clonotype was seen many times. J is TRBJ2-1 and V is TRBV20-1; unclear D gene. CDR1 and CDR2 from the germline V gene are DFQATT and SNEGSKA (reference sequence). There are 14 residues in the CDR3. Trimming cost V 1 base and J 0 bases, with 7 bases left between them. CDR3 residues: CSARARNSYNEQFF. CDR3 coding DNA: TGCAGTGCTAGAGCCAGGAACTCCTACAATGAGCAGTTCTTC.

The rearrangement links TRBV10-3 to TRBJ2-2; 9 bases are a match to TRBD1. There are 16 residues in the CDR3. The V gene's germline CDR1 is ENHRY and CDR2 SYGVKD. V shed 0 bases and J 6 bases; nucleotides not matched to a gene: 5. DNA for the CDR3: TGTGCCATCAGTGAGTCCGGGACAGGGTTTCCCGGGGAGCTGTTTTTT. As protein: CAISESGTGFPGELFF.

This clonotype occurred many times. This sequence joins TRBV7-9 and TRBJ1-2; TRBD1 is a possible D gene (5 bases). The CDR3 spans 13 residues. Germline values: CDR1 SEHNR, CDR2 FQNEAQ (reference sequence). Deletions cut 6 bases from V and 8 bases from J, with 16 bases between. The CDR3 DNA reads TGTGCCAGCAGTACCCTCGGGGGAGAAGGCTACACCTTC. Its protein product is CASSTLGGEGYTF.

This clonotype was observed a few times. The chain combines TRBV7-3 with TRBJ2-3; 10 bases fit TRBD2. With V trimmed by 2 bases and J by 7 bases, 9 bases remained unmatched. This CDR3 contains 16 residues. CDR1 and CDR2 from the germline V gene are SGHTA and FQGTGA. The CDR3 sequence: CASSLSPTTSGNTQYF. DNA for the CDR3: TGTGCCAGCAGCTTATCCCCCACAACTAGCGGGAATACGCAGTATTTT.